This TCR beta chain was found in a study of T cell responses to AZD1222 COVID-19 vaccine. General observations from the study: After two AZD1222 doses, spike-specific TCR breadth and depth rose versus day 0. Targets within unmutated variant regions were reportedly found for nearly half of spike-specific TCRs. Repertoire sampling was restricted to post-peak T cell response timepoints. Donors in the cohort were predominantly white British and more often female, and clonal diversity was possibly underestimated.

The table came from immunoSEQ multiplex PCR; TCRdb's copy has only in-frame clones and leaves some out. The table shows fewer than 90,000 clones, with over 75% occurring only once. Trimming cost V 2 bases and J 5 bases, with 10 bases left between them. CDR3 length: 13 residues. From germline, CDR1 is SGHNT and CDR2 YYREEE (reference sequence). In the case of this clone: Its antigen is not identified.

The clonotype originates from an adult in good health. Sequencing was performed on peripheral blood, taken on day 0 of AZD1222 vaccination. The chain is built from TRBV5-4 and TRBJ2-5, with D tentatively TRBD1 (6 bases). The CDR3 coding sequence is TGTGCCAGCAGCTTAACGAGGGGGGAGACCCAGTACTTC. This translates into CASSLTRGETQYF.